These 32 T cell receptor beta chains originate from one sample sequenced in a study of CD8+ T cells in alopecia areata. cDNA serving as the sequencing template came from extracted, reverse transcribed RNA. Sequenced by immunoSEQ multiplex PCR; TCRdb stores in-frame clones only, minus some. The table lists 150,000 or so clones, around 54% of them singletons. Material for sequencing was CD4+ T cells sorted from blood. The receptors originated from a human donor in good health.

The chain carries TRBV30 and TRBJ2-5; 13 nucleotides match TRBD2. The CDR3 covers 15 residues. The V gene end was trimmed by 0 bases and the J gene end by 2 bases; junction bases not matched to a gene: 0. CDR1 is GTSNPN and CDR2 is SVGIG in the germline V gene (reference sequence). CDR3 in amino acids: CAWSVGLAGQETQYF. The CDR3 DNA reads TGTGCCTGGAGTGTGGGACTAGCGGGACAAGAGACCCAGTACTTC.

This chain joins TRBV14 and TRBJ2-1; no clear D. Germline assignment: CDR1 SGHDN and CDR2 FVKESK. Trimming removed 4 bases at V and 6 bases at J, with 13 bases between. The CDR3 is 14 residues long. The CDR3 loop is CASSPVRATNEQFF. DNA of the CDR3: TGTGCCAGCAGCCCGGTTCGCGCAACCAATGAGCAGTTCTTC.

This sequence joins TRBV25-1 and TRBJ2-1; D is uncertain. Per the germline V gene, CDR1 is MGHDK and CDR2 is SYGVNS. Trimming took 3 bases from V and 3 from J, leaving 3 bases between them. The CDR3 runs 12 residues. In DNA form, the CDR3 reads TGTGCCAGCAGTGAGTACTACAATGAGCAGTTCTTC. Translated, it gives CASSEYYNEQFF. The full variable domain, completed using reference TRBV25-1 and TRBJ2-1, is EADIYQTPRYLVIGTGKKITLECSQTMGHDKMYWYQQDPGMELHLIHYSYGVNSTEKGDLSSESTVSRIRTEHFPLTLESARPSHTSQYLCASSEYYNEQFFGPGTRLTVL.

This clone was seen a handful of times. The V gene is TRBV28, the J gene TRBJ2-2; 10 bases align to TRBD2. Germline V lookup: CDR1 MDHEN, CDR2 SYDVKM. The CDR3 covers 13 residues. The V segment lost 10 bases and the J segment 7 bases; nucleotides outside the gene matches: 6. CDR3 sequence reads: CATKAGGVGELFF. In nucleotides, the CDR3 is TGTGCCACAAAAGCGGGAGGGGTCGGGGAGCTGTTTTTT.

This clone occurred a few times. The rearrangement links TRBV6-5 to TRBJ2-1, with unresolved D. The CDR3 extends over 16 amino acids. Trimming took 0 bases from V and 0 from J, leaving 9 bases between them. Germline V gene data show CDR1 as MNHEY and CDR2 as SVGAGI. The CDR3 here is CASSYSGLSSYNEQFF. CDR3 nucleotides: TGTGCCAGCAGTTACTCTGGGCTGAGCTCCTACAATGAGCAGTTCTTC.

V and J are TRBV6-6 and TRBJ2-7; D possibly uses TRBD1 or TRBD2 (5 bases each). Germline V CDR1 and CDR2: MNHNY, SVGAGI (reference sequence). The CDR3 has 12 amino acids. Trimming pared 2 bases from V and 6 bases from J, leaving 8 bases between. In DNA, the CDR3 is TGTGCCAGCAGTTACGGGGGTGGCGAGCAGTACTTC. Its translation: CASSYGGGEQYF.

This clone has a single count. The gene calls are TRBV29-1 and TRBJ1-1; D is undetermined. V gave up 7 bases and J gave up 1 base, with 13 bases separating them. There are 13 residues in the CDR3. The V gene's germline CDR1 is SQVTM and CDR2 ANQGSEA. CDR3: CSATVGGNTEAFF. The DNA of the CDR3 is TGCAGCGCCACGGTTGGAGGGAACACTGAAGCTTTCTTT.

The chain employs TRBV5-4 and TRBJ2-3; D call uncertain. Germline CDR1 SGHNT, CDR2 YYREEE (reference sequence). V gave up 3 bases and J gave up 1 base, with 12 bases separating them. CDR3 length: 15 residues. The CDR3 bases are TGTGCCAGCAGCTACTACTACGGTGGCACAGATACGCAGTATTTT. This sequence encodes CASSYYYGGTDTQYF.

The chain combines TRBV7-8 with TRBJ2-2; no clear D gene. This CDR3 has 14 amino acids. Trimming shortened V by 2 bases and J by 7 bases, and 11 bases separated the two germline ends. Germline values: CDR1 SGHVS, CDR2 FQNEAQ. The CDR3 region has the DNA TGTGCCAGCAGCTTAAGGGTTGTCCTCGGGGAGCTGTTTTTT. Encoded protein: CASSLRVVLGELFF.

This clone was observed a few times. Distinct nucleotide sequences in the sample also encode this CDR3. The chain combines TRBV15 with TRBJ2-5; unclear D gene. The CDR3 spans 12 residues. Between the trimmed V and J ends, which lost 0 bases and 5 bases, there was a span of 4 bases. Germline-derived CDR1 and CDR2 are LNHNV and YYDKDF (reference sequence). CDR3 sequence reads: CATSREEETQYF. For the CDR3, the DNA is TGTGCCACCAGCAGAGAGGAGGAGACCCAGTACTTC.

This clone showed up just once. The V and J genes are TRBV7-9 and TRBJ1-1, with D hard to call. The V gene lost 1 base and the J gene lost 3 bases, with 6 bases spanning the gap. CDR3 length: 13 amino acids. Per germline, CDR1 SEHNR and CDR2 FQNEAQ (reference sequence). The DNA of the CDR3 is TGTGCCAGCAGCTTAGTTTTAGACACTGAAGCTTTCTTT. Translation: CASSLVLDTEAFF.

The CDR3: CAISERTASNEKLFF. In DNA form, the CDR3 reads TGTGCCATCAGTGAGCGGACAGCTTCTAATGAAAAACTGTTTTTT. The rearrangement uses TRBV10-3 and TRBJ1-4; maybe TRBD1 (6 bases). V was pared by 2 bases and J by 3 bases, with 10 bases between. The CDR3 sequence is 15 residues long. Germline V CDR1 and CDR2: ENHRY, SYGVKD.

This clone was seen more than once but under ten times. V gene TRBV29-1 combines with J gene TRBJ2-4, with D possibly matching TRBD1 (5 bases). The CDR3 totals 12 residues. From germline, CDR1 is SQVTM and CDR2 ANQGSEA. Trimming left V 4 bases short and J 8 bases short, with 12 bases between. The CDR3 DNA follows: TGCAGCGTTGCCGACAGACGGGACATTCAGTACTTC. Protein product: CSVADRRDIQYF.

This chain uses TRBV29-1 with TRBJ2-7; the D is unclear. V was clipped by 4 bases and J by 3 bases, with 10 bases between them. This CDR3 comprises 12 residues. Looked up from germline, CDR1 is SQVTM and CDR2 is ANQGSEA. This CDR3 is CSVGNLVYEQYF. DNA for the CDR3: TGCAGCGTTGGTAACTTAGTCTACGAGCAGTACTTC.

Notes on this clone: Other DNA sequences in the same sample also yield this CDR3. J is TRBJ2-5 and V is TRBV7-9; D not resolved. The ends were cut back, 5 bases at V and 5 bases at J, with 3 bases in the middle. This CDR3 is built from 10 residues. Germline CDR1 and CDR2: SEHNR and FQNEAQ (reference sequence). The chain's CDR3 is CASSRETQYF. Here the CDR3 DNA reads TGTGCCAGCAGCCGGGAGACCCAGTACTTC. Full variable domain (remainder filled in from reference TRBV7-9 and TRBJ2-5): DTGVSQNPRHKITKRGQNVTFRCDPISEHNRLYWYRQTLGQGPEFLTYFQNEAQLEKSRLLSDRFSAERPKGSFSTLEIQRTEQGDSAMYLCASSRETQYFGPGTRLLVL.

The chain has TRBV6-4 and TRBJ1-2; perhaps TRBD1 as D (6 bases). The CDR3 length is 15 residues. Trimming removed 5 bases at V and 6 bases at J, with 19 bases between. CDR1 is MRHNA and CDR2 is SNTAGT in the germline V gene. The CDR3 loop reads CASSTESTGRDGYTF. The CDR3 nucleotides are TGTGCCAGCAGTACCGAATCGACAGGTCGGGATGGCTACACCTTC.

The gene calls are TRBV5-6 and TRBJ1-1, with D possibly matching TRBD1 (5 bases). The V end was cut by 4 bases, the J end by 6 bases, with 25 bases between. Germline lookup yields CDR1 SGHDT and CDR2 YYEEEE. The CDR3 length is 17 residues. The CDR3 loop reads CASSPLMGLGGGAEAFF. Written as DNA, the CDR3 is TGTGCCAGCAGCCCCTTGATGGGGCTGGGTGGAGGAGCTGAAGCTTTCTTT.

This clone has just a few counts. The chain couples TRBV11-2 to TRBJ1-5, with TRBD1 matching over 7 bases. This CDR3 comprises 16 residues. With 4 bases clipped from V and 7 bases from J, the junction kept 13 bases outside the gene matches. Germline values: CDR1 SGHAT, CDR2 FQNNGV. The CDR3 nucleotides read TGTGCCAGCAGCTACCAGACAGGGACCATAGGGCAGCCCCAGCATTTT. Its translation is CASSYQTGTIGQPQHF.

V and J are TRBV7-9 and TRBJ2-7; D may be TRBD2 (6 bases). V was cut by 1 base and J by 8 bases, with 15 bases left in between. CDR1 is SEHNR, CDR2 FQNEAQ, per germline (reference sequence). This CDR3 comprises 14 residues. CDR3 nucleotide sequence: TGTGCCAGCAGCTTAGGAACAGCGGGCCCCAAGCAGTACTTC. Protein: CASSLGTAGPKQYF.

The chain employs TRBV28 and TRBJ2-4, with TRBD1 matching 10 bases. Germline loops: CDR1 MDHEN, CDR2 SYDVKM. With 5 bases clipped from V and 7 bases from J, the junction kept 8 bases outside the gene matches. The CDR3 covers 15 residues. For the CDR3, the DNA is TGTGCCAGCAGTCTACCCGGGACAGGGGTGAACATTCAGTACTTC. This codes for CASSLPGTGVNIQYF.

The CDR3 reads CASSQPGLRNTGELFF. Written as DNA, the CDR3 is TGTGCCAGCAGCCAACCGGGACTCCGGAACACCGGGGAGCTGTTTTTT. The chain joins TRBV7-9 to TRBJ2-2; possibly TRBD2 for D (6 bases). The CDR3 consists of 16 residues. CDR1 and CDR2 (germline): SEHNR, FQNEAQ (reference sequence). V was clipped by 5 bases and J by 1 base, with 14 bases between them.

In the case of this clone: A far larger clone is only one base removed, so a read error is likely. This chain links TRBV5-6 with TRBJ2-5; TRBD2 aligns across 9 bases. CDR1 and CDR2 (germline): SGHDT, YYEEEE. The V segment lost 0 bases and the J segment 1 base; nucleotides outside the gene matches: 4. The CDR3 extends over 16 amino acids. CDR3 sequence: CASSLGQLAGQETQYF. Written as DNA, the CDR3 is TGTGCCAGCAGCTTGGGTCAACTAGCGGGCCAAGAGACCCAGTACTTC.

In this sample, this clone turned up once. The chain carries TRBV29-1 and TRBJ2-7; D ambiguous. There are 11 residues in the CDR3. Germline V gene sequence: CDR1 SQVTM, CDR2 ANQGSEA. The germline V and J ends were trimmed by 1 base and 3 bases, with 4 bases remaining between them. CDR3 protein: CSVEVSYEQYF. In DNA, the CDR3 is TGCAGCGTTGAAGTCAGCTACGAGCAGTACTTC.

This chain links TRBV30 with TRBJ2-3; D gene uncertain. Germline V gene sequence: CDR1 GTSNPN, CDR2 SVGIG (reference sequence). The CDR3 is 13 amino acids. V lost 1 base, J lost 6 bases, and 11 bases lay in between. CDR3 region: CAWSEDSIDTQYF. The DNA of the CDR3 is TGTGCCTGGAGTGAGGATTCCATTGATACGCAGTATTTT.

This clone occurred a few times. The J gene is TRBJ2-1, the V gene TRBV25-1; D is tentatively TRBD1 or TRBD2 (5 bases each). Germline V gene data show CDR1 as MGHDK and CDR2 as SYGVNS. The V end was cut by 9 bases, the J end by 11 bases, with 14 bases between. This CDR3 is 11 amino acids long. The CDR3 protein is CASGGGLKQFF. CDR3 bases: TGTGCCAGTGGTGGGGGTTTAAAGCAGTTCTTC.

This clone was seen only a few times. This chain uses TRBV15 with TRBJ2-2; D may correspond to TRBD1 or TRBD2 (6 bases each). Germline assignment: CDR1 LNHNV and CDR2 YYDKDF (reference sequence). The CDR3 is 16 residues long. V was trimmed by 6 bases and J by 0 bases, leaving 14 bases between them. The CDR3 nucleotides are TGTGCCACCAGTCCGGGGGCTGGGGCGAACACCGGGGAGCTGTTTTTT. Translated, it gives CATSPGAGANTGELFF.

This clone was seen only a few times. The V call is TRBV27, the J call TRBJ1-5; D is perhaps TRBD1 (5 bases). The CDR3 totals 14 residues. V lost 5 bases and J 4 bases, leaving 12 bases between the germline ends. Germline V gene data show CDR1 as MNHEY and CDR2 as SMNVEV (reference sequence). Here the CDR3 reads CASSDQGLNQPQHF. CDR3 DNA: TGTGCCAGCAGTGATCAGGGCCTTAATCAGCCCCAGCATTTT.

Only one count was recorded for this clone. V usage is TRBV11-2 and J usage is TRBJ2-1; 9 positions agree with TRBD1. Trimming cost V 4 bases and J 5 bases; bases outside gene matches: 6. The CDR3 loop spans 15 amino acids. In germline, CDR1 is SGHAT, CDR2 FQNNGV. The CDR3, as DNA: TGTGCCAGCAGCTGGGCCGGACAGGGGAACAATGAGCAGTTCTTC. Protein product: CASSWAGQGNNEQFF.

J is TRBJ2-2 and V is TRBV30, with 10 bases lining up with TRBD2. The CDR3 runs to 18 residues. V shed 0 bases, J shed 1 base, and the junction held 8 bases outside the gene matches. Germline V CDR1 and CDR2: GTSNPN, SVGIG (reference sequence). DNA for the CDR3: TGTGCCTGGAGTGTAAGGCTAGCGGGAGTTTGGAACACCGGGGAGCTGTTTTTT. This encodes CAWSVRLAGVWNTGELFF. The complete variable domain, with remaining parts taken from reference TRBV30 and TRBJ2-2, reads SQTIHQWPATLVQPVGSPLSLECTVEGTSNPNLYWYRQAAGRGLQLLFYSVGIGQISSEVPQNLSASRPQDRQFILSSKKLLLSDSGFYLCAWSVRLAGVWNTGELFFGEGSRLTVL.

This chain links TRBV2 with TRBJ2-5, with 13 bases matching TRBD2. CDR1 SNHLY and CDR2 FYNNEI come from the germline V gene. CDR3 length: 16 residues. V shed 6 bases, J shed 4 bases, and the junction held 8 bases outside the gene matches. CDR3 protein: CASRTGLAGEGETQYF. Here the CDR3 DNA reads TGTGCCAGCAGAACCGGACTAGCGGGAGAAGGAGAGACCCAGTACTTC.

This chain joins TRBV29-1 and TRBJ2-7; TRBD2 is a possible D gene (5 bases). V lost 3 bases, J lost 1 base, and 7 bases lay in between. The CDR3 is 12 amino acids. CDR1 is SQVTM, CDR2 ANQGSEA, per germline. CDR3 sequence (DNA): TGCAGCGTTGATGGCGGGTCCTACGAGCAGTACTTC. Translated: CSVDGGSYEQYF.

This clone was seen only a few times. The chain recombines TRBV9 with TRBJ2-1; D gene unclear. The CDR3 sequence is 12 residues long. Germline CDR1 is SGDLS and CDR2 is YYNGEE. V was trimmed by 0 bases and J by 9 bases, leaving 7 bases between them. The CDR3 DNA reads as TGTGCCAGCAGCGTAGAAAGTGGTGAGCAGTTCTTC. It yields the protein CASSVESGEQFF.